This T cell receptor beta chain was sequenced for a study of cytomegalovirus exposure and HLA in healthy donors. General observations from the study: Presence/absence analyses supposed approximately even sequencing depth among donors. The likely origin of a cluster of highly shared sequence variants was a sequencing artifact. Several V segments, TRBV6-2 and TRBV6-3 among them, could not be told apart and were dropped. Reportedly, diagnosis of cytomegalovirus status by the classifier showed high specificity and sensitivity.

This CDR3 region has 11 residues. In germline, CDR1 is DFQATT, CDR2 SNEGSKA (reference sequence). The V and J ends lost 6 bases and 5 bases respectively, with 10 bases between them. This clone was counted only a few times. Its target is unknown. 60 Vbeta and 13 Jbeta primers were used in PCR. Produced via immunoSEQ multiplex PCR; TCRdb's table is partial and in-frame only. Found here are roughly 150,000 clones, 65% to 80% of them singletons; the top ten hold 2.5% to 3.5%. Input material: PBMCs. This receptor was taken from a male donor in good health and CMV-seronegative. The V and J genes are TRBV20-1 and TRBJ1-2; tentative D call: TRBD1 (6 bases). CDR3 region: CSAEQGYGYTF. Written as DNA, the CDR3 is TGCAGTGCCGAACAGGGTTATGGCTACACCTTC.